Listed below are T cell receptor beta chains from one sample, sequenced in a study of blood T cell repertoires in COVID-19. Here immunoSEQ multiplex PCR was the method, and the copy in TCRdb shows in-frame clones only, minus some. Of 250,000 or so clones in the sample, about nine tenths are singletons; the top ten hold approximately 0.94%. The sample consisted of peripheral blood. Receptors were obtained from a woman aged 40 to 50 who had recovered from COVID-19. Each CDR3 is given with its conserved first and last residue. A D gene is named only where the DNA matches it firmly. Some rows mark clone size as missing; the rest say once, few, many or name a class of expanded clone.

j_call clone_size v_call d_call cdr3_aa cdr3_nt
TRBJ2-1 - TRBV30 TRBD2 CAWLTPGTTYEQFF TGTGCCTGGCTTACCCCCGGGACTACCTACGAGCAGTTCTTC
TRBJ2-3 - TRBV5-1 - CASKEGRSTDTQYF TGCGCCAGCAAGGAGGGTAGATCCACAGATACGCAGTATTTT
TRBJ2-5 - TRBV12-3/TRBV12-4 - CASSGRGPQYF TGTGCCAGCAGTGGCCGCGGGCCCCAGTACTTC
TRBJ1-5 - TRBV30 TRBD1 CAWSADTGGLQPQHF TGTGCCTGGAGTGCAGACACAGGGGGCCTTCAGCCCCAGCATTTT
TRBJ2-1 - TRBV19 - CASSTSVNEQFF TGTGCCAGTAGTACGTCAGTCAATGAGCAGTTCTTC
TRBJ2-7 - TRBV6-5 TRBD1 CASSIGQGPYEQYF TGTGCCAGCTCGATAGGACAGGGCCCCTACGAGCAGTACTTC
TRBJ1-6 few TRBV6-6 - CASSSLGGQGSPLHF TGTGCCAGCAGTTCCCTGGGGGGGCAAGGTTCACCCCTCCACTTT
TRBJ2-3 - TRBV21-1 - CASTNRDETDTQYF TGTGCCAGCACCAACAGGGATGAGACAGATACGCAGTATTTT
TRBJ1-1 - TRBV19 TRBD1 CASSPGQMNTEAFF TGTGCCAGTAGCCCGGGACAGATGAACACTGAAGCTTTCTTT
TRBJ2-1 - TRBV19 TRBD2 CASSVTLAGDNEQFF TGTGCCAGTAGTGTAACACTAGCGGGGGACAATGAGCAGTTCTTC
TRBJ1-2 - TRBV7-9 TRBD1 CASSWGQANYGYTF TGTGCCAGCAGCTGGGGACAGGCTAACTATGGCTACACCTTC
TRBJ2-4 - TRBV30 TRBD1 CAWGIGQGMFF TGTGCCTGGGGAATCGGACAGGGCATGTTTTTT
TRBJ1-4 - TRBV2 - CASRGSTTNEKLFF TGTGCCAGCCGAGGCAGTACAACTAATGAAAAACTGTTTTTT
TRBJ2-2 - TRBV18 TRBD2 CASSPTSGSSSNTGELFF TGTGCCAGCTCCCCTACTAGCGGGAGCTCTTCGAACACCGGGGAGCTGTTTTTT
TRBJ2-1 - TRBV19 TRBD2 CASSIRTSDDNEQFF TGTGCCAGTAGTATTCGAACTAGCGATGATAATGAGCAGTTCTTC
TRBJ2-1 - TRBV5-1 TRBD2 CASSPGTSGNEQFF TGCGCCAGCAGCCCCGGGACTAGCGGGAATGAGCAGTTCTTC
TRBJ2-1 - TRBV5-1 - CASSLGGTSHGGEQFF TGCGCCAGCAGCTTGGGCGGGACCTCCCACGGAGGGGAGCAGTTCTTC
TRBJ1-2 - TRBV25-1 - CASSEQSGLYGYTF TGTGCCAGCAGTGAACAATCAGGGCTATATGGCTACACCTTC
TRBJ2-2 - TRBV7-2 TRBD2 CASSLDLLAVRTGELFF TGTGCCAGCAGCTTAGATTTACTAGCGGTACGCACCGGGGAGCTGTTTTTT
TRBJ2-7 - TRBV5-1 - CASSGGTEVSYEQYF TGCGCCAGCAGCGGCGGGACAGAGGTCTCCTACGAGCAGTACTTC
TRBJ2-7 - TRBV6-5 TRBD2 CASRTSGNSYEQYF TGTGCCAGCAGGACTAGCGGGAATTCCTACGAGCAGTACTTC
TRBJ2-7 - TRBV7-6 - CASSPFSASGVTGHEQYF TGTGCCAGCAGCCCCTTTTCGGCGTCGGGGGTCACCGGTCACGAGCAGTACTTC
TRBJ2-5 - TRBV5-8 TRBD1 CASSSTGQTIWETQYF TGTGCCAGCAGCTCGACGGGACAGACCATCTGGGAGACCCAGTACTTC
TRBJ2-7 once TRBV30 - CAWSAGEGEQYF TGTGCCTGGAGTGCAGGGGAGGGCGAGCAGTACTTC
TRBJ2-1 - TRBV9 TRBD1 CASGPGPGQGPNEQFF TGTGCCAGCGGACCCGGCCCGGGACAGGGGCCCAATGAGCAGTTCTTC
TRBJ1-5 few TRBV21-1 - CASSSAAVVTRGNQPQHF TGTGCCAGCAGTTCAGCGGCGGTCGTGACGCGCGGCAATCAGCCCCAGCATTTT
TRBJ2-1 - TRBV6-1 TRBD1 CASSDRDREGNEQFF TGTGCCAGCAGTGACCGGGACAGGGAGGGCAATGAGCAGTTCTTC
TRBJ2-7 - TRBV19 TRBD1 CASSIGGQGSYEQYF TGTGCCAGTAGTATAGGAGGACAGGGGTCGTACGAGCAGTACTTC
TRBJ2-1 - TRBV5-1 TRBD1 CASSLMGQGAYNEQFF TGCGCCAGCAGCTTGATGGGGCAGGGGGCCTACAATGAGCAGTTCTTC
TRBJ2-1 - TRBV5-1 TRBD2 CASSLEGLAGVGNEQFF TGCGCCAGCAGCTTGGAGGGACTAGCGGGAGTTGGCAATGAGCAGTTCTTC
TRBJ2-5 - TRBV6-5 TRBD2 CASSSLEAGVEETQYF TGTGCCAGCAGTTCGTTGGAAGCGGGAGTGGAAGAGACCCAGTACTTC
TRBJ1-2 - TRBV11-3 - CASSILSGYGYTF TGTGCCAGCAGCATACTATCGGGTTATGGCTACACCTTC
TRBJ2-3 - TRBV3-1/TRBV3-2 TRBD1 CASSPGQLLYTDTQYF TGTGCCAGCAGCCCGGGACAGTTGTTATACACAGATACGCAGTATTTT
TRBJ1-1 - TRBV5-6 TRBD1 CASSYGTGTEAFF TGTGCCAGCAGCTACGGGACAGGTACTGAAGCTTTCTTT
TRBJ1-1 - TRBV7-9 - CASSSDTEAFF TGTGCCAGCAGCTCCGACACTGAAGCTTTCTTT
TRBJ2-3 - TRBV24-1 TRBD2 CATSDPGLAGTDTQYF TGTGCCACCAGTGACCCCGGACTAGCAGGCACAGATACGCAGTATTTT
TRBJ2-3 once TRBV27 - CASGDRITDTQYF TGTGCCAGCGGCGACAGGATCACAGATACGCAGTATTTT
TRBJ2-3 - TRBV11-3 TRBD1 CASGPDRVTDTQYF TGTGCCAGCGGACCGGACAGGGTCACAGATACGCAGTATTTT
TRBJ2-7 once TRBV5-4 - CASSLDYAGNYEQYF TGTGCCAGCAGCTTGGACTATGCGGGGAACTACGAGCAGTACTTC
TRBJ2-5 - TRBV11-2 - CASSLDESYWETQYF TGTGCCAGCAGCTTAGATGAAAGCTATTGGGAGACCCAGTACTTC
TRBJ1-2 - TRBV3-1/TRBV3-2 TRBD1 CASSQAGTGTGYTF TGTGCCAGCAGCCAAGCCGGGACAGGGACTGGCTACACCTTC
TRBJ2-3 - TRBV5-4 TRBD2 CASSSGLAGGITDTQYF TGTGCCAGCAGCTCAGGACTAGCGGGAGGAATCACAGATACGCAGTATTTT